This record concerns one TCR beta chain sequence. Its target is unknown. This PCR relied on a set of 60 Vbeta primers and 13 Jbeta primers. The data were produced by immunoSEQ multiplex PCR, yet TCRdb's version contains in-frame clones alone and is incomplete. This sample has 110,000 to 150,000 clones, with approximately 70% found just once. The sample comes from a study of cytomegalovirus exposure and HLA in healthy donors. Across the study: Within the Caucasian-associated ancestry cluster were under 85% of the 350 to 400 genotyped donors.

Trimming pared 6 bases from V and 0 bases from J, leaving 12 bases between. This CDR3 contains 14 residues. CDR1 and CDR2 from the germline V gene are SQVTM and ANQGSEA. Study-wide results and caveats: Presence/absence analyses assumed roughly uniform sequencing depth across donors.

The TCR originated in a woman aged 40 to 49 in good health and CMV-seronegative. The chain employs TRBV29-1 and TRBJ1-3; D gene unclear. Source material: PBMCs. This chain's CDR3 is CSVAPGSSGNTIYF. In DNA, the CDR3 is TGCAGCGTCGCCCCGGGGAGCTCTGGAAACACCATATATTTT.